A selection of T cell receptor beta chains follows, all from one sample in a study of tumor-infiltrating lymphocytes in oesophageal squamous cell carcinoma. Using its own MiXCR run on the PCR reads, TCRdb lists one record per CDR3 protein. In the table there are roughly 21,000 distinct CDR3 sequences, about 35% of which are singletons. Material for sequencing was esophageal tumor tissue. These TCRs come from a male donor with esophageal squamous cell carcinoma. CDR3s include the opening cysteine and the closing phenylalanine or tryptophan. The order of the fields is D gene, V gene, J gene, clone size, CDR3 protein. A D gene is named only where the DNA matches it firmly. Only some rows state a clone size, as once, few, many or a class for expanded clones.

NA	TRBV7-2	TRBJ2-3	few	CASSETGTAVHTQYF
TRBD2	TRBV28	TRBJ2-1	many	CASSLLGLAGEHEQFF
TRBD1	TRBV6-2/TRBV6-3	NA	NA	CASNTGTGSYEQYF
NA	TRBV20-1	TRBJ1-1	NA	CSARVSGVGTEAFF
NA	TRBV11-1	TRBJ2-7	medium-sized	CASSFLATTSYEQYF
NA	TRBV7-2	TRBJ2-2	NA	CASSPGSWAANTGELFF
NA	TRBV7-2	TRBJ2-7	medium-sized	CASSWGPTYEQYF
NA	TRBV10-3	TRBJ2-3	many	CAIRNPGAPTQYF
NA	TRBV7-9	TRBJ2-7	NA	CASSLGGTSNEQYF
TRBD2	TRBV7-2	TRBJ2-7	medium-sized	CASSSGSGNEQYF
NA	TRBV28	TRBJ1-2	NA	CASSWRGAYGYTF
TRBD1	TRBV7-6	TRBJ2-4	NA	CASSLGQGGFWYF
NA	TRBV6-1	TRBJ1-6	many	CASSGQNSPLHF
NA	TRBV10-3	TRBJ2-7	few	CAISELDEQYF
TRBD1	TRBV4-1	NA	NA	CASSQDLQGYSEQYF
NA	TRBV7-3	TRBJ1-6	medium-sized	CASSLSGQGNSPLHF
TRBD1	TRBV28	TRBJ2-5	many	CASRLFIGTGVEQYF
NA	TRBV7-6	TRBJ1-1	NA	CASSLLTNMNTEAFF
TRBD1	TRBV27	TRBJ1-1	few	CTSSLETGLNTEAFF
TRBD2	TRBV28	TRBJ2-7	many	CASSFSSGGLHYEQYF
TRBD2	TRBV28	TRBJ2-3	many	CASGGLAGTSTDTQYF
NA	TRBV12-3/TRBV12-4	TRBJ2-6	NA	CASSLETTGANVLTF
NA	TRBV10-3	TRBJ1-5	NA	CAINEGSTNQPQHF
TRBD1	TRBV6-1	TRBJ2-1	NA	CASRVTGTGRFNEQFF
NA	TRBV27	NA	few	CASSSAGAGRDEQYF
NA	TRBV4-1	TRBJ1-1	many	CASSLRELNTEAFF
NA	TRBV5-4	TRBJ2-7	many	CASSVQGEYEQYF
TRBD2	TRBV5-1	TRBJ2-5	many	CASRTSGYGEETQYF
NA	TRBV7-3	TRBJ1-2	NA	CASSLGPNLYGYTF
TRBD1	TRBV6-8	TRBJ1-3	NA	CASKQGGGNTIYF
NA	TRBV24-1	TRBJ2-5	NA	CATSDTRNLGLLNF
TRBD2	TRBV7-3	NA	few	CASSLPPTSGGVEQFF